The following is a TCR beta chain sequence with its context. No fewer than 7 million PBMCs went into each sample. Alongside a J-beta primer mix, a sample-barcoded 5' primer served in a second PCR lasting about 7 to 12 cycles. TCRdb redid the calling of the 5' RACE reads with MiXCR, one entry per CDR3 protein. The data hold fewer than 1 million distinct CDR3 sequences, with 40% to 50% observed a single time. Germline CDR1 and CDR2: SGHDT and YYEEEE. The CDR3 has 17 amino acids. V was clipped by 2 bases and J by 1 base, with 17 bases between them. This specimen comes from a study of blood T cells in healthy people across ages.

The sample consisted of blood. The rearrangement links TRBV5-6 to TRBJ2-3, with D possibly called TRBD1 or TRBD2 (7 bases each). This TCR was recovered from a man aged 55 to 70 in good health. CDR3 loop: CASSFRTGLVGTDTQYF. CDR3 DNA sequence: TGTGCCAGCAGCTTCCGGACAGGACTAGTAGGCACAGATACGCAGTATTTT.